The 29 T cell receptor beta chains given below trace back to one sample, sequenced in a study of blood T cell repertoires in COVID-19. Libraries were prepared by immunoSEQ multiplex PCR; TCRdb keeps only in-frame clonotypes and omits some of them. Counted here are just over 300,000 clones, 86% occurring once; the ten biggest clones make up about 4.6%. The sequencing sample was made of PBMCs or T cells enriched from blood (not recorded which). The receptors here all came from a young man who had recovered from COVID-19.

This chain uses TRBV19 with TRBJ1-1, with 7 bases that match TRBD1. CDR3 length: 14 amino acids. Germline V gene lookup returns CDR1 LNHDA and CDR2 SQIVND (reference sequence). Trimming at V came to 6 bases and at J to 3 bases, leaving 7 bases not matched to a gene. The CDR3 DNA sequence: TGTGCCAGTAGCCGACAGGGATCGGACACTGAAGCTTTCTTT. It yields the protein CASSRQGSDTEAFF.

CDR3 region: CASSLGGRYGYTF. CDR3 nucleotides: TGTGCCAGCAGTTTAGGGGGGCGATATGGCTACACCTTC. This rearrangement joins TRBV12-3 or TRBV12-4 to TRBJ1-2; a weak D match, TRBD1 (6 bases). The CDR3 has 13 residues. Trimming pared 1 base from V and 5 bases from J, leaving 8 bases between.

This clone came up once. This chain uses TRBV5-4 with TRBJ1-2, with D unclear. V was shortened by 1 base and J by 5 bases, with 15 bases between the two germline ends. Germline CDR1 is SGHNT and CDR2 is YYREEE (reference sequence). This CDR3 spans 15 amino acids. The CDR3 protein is CASSLFTGYTYGYTF. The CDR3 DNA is TGTGCCAGCAGCTTGTTTACGGGGTATACATATGGCTACACCTTC.

CDR3 sequence: CAWTHSGLRGNGELFF. In DNA form, the CDR3 reads TGTGCCTGGACTCATAGTGGGCTAAGGGGTAACGGGGAGCTGTTTTTT. V usage is TRBV30 and J usage is TRBJ2-2, with a tentative D call TRBD1 (5 bases). V was clipped by 4 bases and J by 7 bases, with 22 bases between them. CDR3 length equals 16 residues. In germline, CDR1 is GTSNPN, CDR2 SVGIG (reference sequence).

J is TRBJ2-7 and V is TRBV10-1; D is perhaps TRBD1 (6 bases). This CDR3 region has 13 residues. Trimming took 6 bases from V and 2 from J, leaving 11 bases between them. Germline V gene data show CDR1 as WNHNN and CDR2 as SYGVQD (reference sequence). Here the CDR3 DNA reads TGCGCCAGCAGCGCAGGGGCTGCCTACGAGCAGTACTTC. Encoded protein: CASSAGAAYEQYF.

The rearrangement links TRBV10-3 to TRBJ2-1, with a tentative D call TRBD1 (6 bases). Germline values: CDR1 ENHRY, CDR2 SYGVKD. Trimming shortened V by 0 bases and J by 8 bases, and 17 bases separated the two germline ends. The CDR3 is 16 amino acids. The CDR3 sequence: CAISESSYPPGDEQFF. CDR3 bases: TGTGCCATCAGTGAGTCTAGCTACCCGCCAGGGGATGAGCAGTTCTTC.

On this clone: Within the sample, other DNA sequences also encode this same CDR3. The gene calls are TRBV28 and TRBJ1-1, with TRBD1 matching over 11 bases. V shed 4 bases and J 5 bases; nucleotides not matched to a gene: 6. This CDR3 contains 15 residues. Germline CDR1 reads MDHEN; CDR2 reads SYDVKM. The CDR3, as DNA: TGTGCCAGCAGTTCACCCGGGACAGGGGGGACTGAAGCTTTCTTT. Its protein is CASSSPGTGGTEAFF.

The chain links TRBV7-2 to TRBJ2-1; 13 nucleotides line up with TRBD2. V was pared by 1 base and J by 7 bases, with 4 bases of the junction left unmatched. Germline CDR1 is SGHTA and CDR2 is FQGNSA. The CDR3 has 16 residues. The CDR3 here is CASSLGLAGGENEQFF. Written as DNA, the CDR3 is TGTGCCAGCAGCTTAGGACTAGCGGGAGGTGAAAATGAGCAGTTCTTC.

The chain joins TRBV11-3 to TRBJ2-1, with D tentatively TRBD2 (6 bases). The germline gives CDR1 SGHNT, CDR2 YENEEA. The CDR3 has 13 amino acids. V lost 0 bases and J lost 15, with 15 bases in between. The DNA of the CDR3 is TGTGCCAGCAGCTTAGACCTAAGCGGGCTGAGGTTCTTC. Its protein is CASSLDLSGLRFF.

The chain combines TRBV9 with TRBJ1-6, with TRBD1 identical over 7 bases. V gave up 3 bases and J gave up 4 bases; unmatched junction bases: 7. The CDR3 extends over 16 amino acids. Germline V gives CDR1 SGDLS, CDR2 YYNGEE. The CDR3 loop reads CASSGGQAFYNSPLHF. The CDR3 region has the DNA TGTGCCAGCAGCGGAGGACAGGCATTTTATAATTCACCCCTCCACTTT.

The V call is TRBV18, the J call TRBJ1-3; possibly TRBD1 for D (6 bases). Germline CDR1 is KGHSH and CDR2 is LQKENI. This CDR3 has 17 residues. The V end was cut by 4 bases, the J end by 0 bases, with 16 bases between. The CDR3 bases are TGTGCCAGCTCACGCAACCGGGACATAGTCTCTGGAAACACCATATATTTT. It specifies CASSRNRDIVSGNTIYF.

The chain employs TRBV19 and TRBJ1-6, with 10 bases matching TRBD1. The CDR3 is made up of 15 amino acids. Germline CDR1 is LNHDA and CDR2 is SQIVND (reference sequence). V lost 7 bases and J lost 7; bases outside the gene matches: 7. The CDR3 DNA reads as TGTGCCAGTACCCACGTGGACAGGGGGAATTCACCCCTCCACTTT. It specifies CASTHVDRGNSPLHF.

The CDR3 is CASSPSRQGYGELFF. CDR3 DNA sequence: TGTGCCAGCTCACCTTCTCGACAGGGATACGGGGAGCTGTTTTTT. The chain couples TRBV18 to TRBJ2-2; 7 bases are a match to TRBD1. V dropped 3 bases and J dropped 7; count of bases not matched to a gene: 8. Germline-derived CDR1 and CDR2 are KGHSH and LQKENI. The CDR3 consists of 15 residues.

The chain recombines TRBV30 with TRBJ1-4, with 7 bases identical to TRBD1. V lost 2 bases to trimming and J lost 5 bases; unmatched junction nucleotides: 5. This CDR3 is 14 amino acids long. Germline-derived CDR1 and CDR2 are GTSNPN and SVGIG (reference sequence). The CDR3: CAWSLDRENEKLFF. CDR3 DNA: TGTGCCTGGAGTCTCGACAGGGAGAATGAAAAACTGTTTTTT.

For the CDR3, the DNA is TGCACCAGCAGCCATACTAGCGGTCGCACAGATACGCAGTATTTT. Protein: CTSSHTSGRTDTQYF. This rearrangement joins TRBV1 to TRBJ2-3; TRBD2 is taken as the D call from the table, unchecked against the DNA. TRBV1 is given as a pseudogene. The CDR3 extends over 15 amino acids.

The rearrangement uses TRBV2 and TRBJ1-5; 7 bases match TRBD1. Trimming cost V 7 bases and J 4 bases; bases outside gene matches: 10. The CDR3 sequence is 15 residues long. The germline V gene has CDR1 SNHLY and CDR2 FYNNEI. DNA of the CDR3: TGTGCCAGCAAAAGTCAGGGGGTAGAAAATCAGCCCCAGCATTTT. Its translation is CASKSQGVENQPQHF.

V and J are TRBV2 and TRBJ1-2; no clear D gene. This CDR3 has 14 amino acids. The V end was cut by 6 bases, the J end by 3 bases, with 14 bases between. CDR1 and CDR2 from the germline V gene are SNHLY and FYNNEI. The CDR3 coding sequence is TGTGCCAGCAGGAAGAGTGCGGGGTACTATGGCTACACCTTC. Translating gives CASRKSAGYYGYTF.

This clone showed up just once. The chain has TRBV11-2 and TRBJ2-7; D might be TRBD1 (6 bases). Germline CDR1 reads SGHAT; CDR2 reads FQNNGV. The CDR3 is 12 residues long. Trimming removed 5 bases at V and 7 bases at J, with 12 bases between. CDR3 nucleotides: TGTGCCAGCAGCCGACAGGCTCGGGAGCAGTACTTC. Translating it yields CASSRQAREQYF.

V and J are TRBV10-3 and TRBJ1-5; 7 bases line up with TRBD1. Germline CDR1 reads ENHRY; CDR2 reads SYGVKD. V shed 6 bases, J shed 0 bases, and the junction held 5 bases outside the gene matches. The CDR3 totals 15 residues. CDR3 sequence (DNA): TGTGCCATCAGCACTACAGGGGATAGCAATCAGCCCCAGCATTTT. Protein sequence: CAISTTGDSNQPQHF.

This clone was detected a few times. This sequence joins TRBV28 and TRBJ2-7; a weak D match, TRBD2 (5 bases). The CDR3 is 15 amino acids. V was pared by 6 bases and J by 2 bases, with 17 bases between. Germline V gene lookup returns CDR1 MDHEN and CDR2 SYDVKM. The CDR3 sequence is CASRREGSLTYEQYF. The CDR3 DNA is TGTGCCAGCAGGCGTGAGGGATCACTTACCTACGAGCAGTACTTC. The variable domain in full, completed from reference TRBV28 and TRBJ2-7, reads DVKVTQSSRYLVKRTGEKVFLECVQDMDHENMFWYRQDPGLGLRLIYFSYDVKMKEKGDIPEGYSVSREKKERFSLILESASTNQTSMYLCASRREGSLTYEQYFGPGTRLTVT.

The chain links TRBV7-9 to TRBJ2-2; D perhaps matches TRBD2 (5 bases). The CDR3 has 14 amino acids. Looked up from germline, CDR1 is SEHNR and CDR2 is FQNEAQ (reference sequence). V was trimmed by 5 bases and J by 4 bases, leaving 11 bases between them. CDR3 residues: CASSRKEVTGELFF. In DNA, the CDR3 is TGTGCCAGCAGCCGAAAGGAGGTCACCGGGGAGCTGTTTTTT. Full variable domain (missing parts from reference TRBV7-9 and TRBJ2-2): DTGVSQNPRHKITKRGQNVTFRCDPISEHNRLYWYRQTLGQGPEFLTYFQNEAQLEKSRLLSDRFSAERPKGSFSTLEIQRTEQGDSAMYLCASSRKEVTGELFFGEGSRLTVL.

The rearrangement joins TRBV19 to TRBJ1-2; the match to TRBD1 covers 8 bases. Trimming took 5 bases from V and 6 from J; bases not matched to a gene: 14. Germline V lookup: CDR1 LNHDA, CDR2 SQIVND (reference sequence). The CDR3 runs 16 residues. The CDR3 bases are TGTGCCAGTAGTCCGAGAGACAGGGGTGGGCTGGATGGCTACACCTTC. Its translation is CASSPRDRGGLDGYTF.

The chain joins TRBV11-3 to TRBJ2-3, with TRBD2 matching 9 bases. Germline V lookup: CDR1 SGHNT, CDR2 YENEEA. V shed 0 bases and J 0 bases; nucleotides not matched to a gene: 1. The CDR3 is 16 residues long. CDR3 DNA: TGTGCCAGCAGCTTAGAAACTAGCGGGAGCACAGATACGCAGTATTTT. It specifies CASSLETSGSTDTQYF. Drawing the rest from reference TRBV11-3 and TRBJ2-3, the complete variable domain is EAGVVQSPRYKIIEKKQPVAFWCNPISGHNTLYWYLQNLGQGPELLIRYENEEAVDDSQLPKDRFSAERLKGVDSTLKIQPAELGDSAVYLCASSLETSGSTDTQYFGPGTRLTVL.

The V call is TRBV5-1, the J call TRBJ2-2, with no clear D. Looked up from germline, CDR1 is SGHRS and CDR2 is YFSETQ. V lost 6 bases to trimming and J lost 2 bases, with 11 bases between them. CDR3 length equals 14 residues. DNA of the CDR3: TGCGCCAGCAACCCAGCGTCTAACACCGGGGAGCTGTTTTTT. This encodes CASNPASNTGELFF.

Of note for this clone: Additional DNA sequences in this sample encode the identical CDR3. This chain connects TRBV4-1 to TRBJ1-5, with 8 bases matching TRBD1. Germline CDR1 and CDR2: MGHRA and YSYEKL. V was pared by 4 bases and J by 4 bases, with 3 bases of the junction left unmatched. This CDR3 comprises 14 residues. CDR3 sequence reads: CASSPTGGNQPQHF. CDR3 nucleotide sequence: TGCGCCAGCAGCCCCACAGGGGGAAATCAGCCCCAGCATTTT.

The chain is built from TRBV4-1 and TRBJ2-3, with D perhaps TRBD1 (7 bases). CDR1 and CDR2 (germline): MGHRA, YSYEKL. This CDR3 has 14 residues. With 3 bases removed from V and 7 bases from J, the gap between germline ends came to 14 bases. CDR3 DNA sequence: TGCGCCAGCAGCCACAGGGGGGATGGAAATACGCAGTATTTT. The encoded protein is CASSHRGDGNTQYF.

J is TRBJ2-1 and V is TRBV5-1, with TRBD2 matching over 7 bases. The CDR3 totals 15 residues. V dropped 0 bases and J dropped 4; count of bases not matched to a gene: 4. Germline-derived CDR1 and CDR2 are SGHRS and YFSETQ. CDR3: CASSLEGLDYNEQFF. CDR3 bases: TGCGCCAGCAGCTTGGAAGGACTAGATTACAATGAGCAGTTCTTC.

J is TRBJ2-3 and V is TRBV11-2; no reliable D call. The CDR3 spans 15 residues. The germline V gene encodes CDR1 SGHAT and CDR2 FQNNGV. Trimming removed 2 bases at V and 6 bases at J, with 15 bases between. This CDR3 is CASSLRGSLTDTQYF. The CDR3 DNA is TGTGCCAGCAGCTTAAGAGGCAGTCTCACGGATACGCAGTATTTT.

The CDR3 protein is CASSPGGRGRATNEKLFF. CDR3 nucleotides: TGTGCCAGCAGCCCCGGCGGCAGGGGGCGGGCAACTAATGAAAAACTGTTTTTT. The chain combines TRBV7-2 with TRBJ1-4; TRBD1 agrees at 8 bases. J gave up 0 bases and V 5 bases, and 11 bases lay outside the gene matches. This CDR3 is built from 18 residues. Germline values: CDR1 SGHTA, CDR2 FQGNSA. The complete variable domain, with remaining parts taken from reference TRBV7-2 and TRBJ1-4, reads GAGVSQSPSNKVTEKGKDVELRCDPISGHTALYWYRQSLGQGLEFLIYFQGNSAPDKSGLPSDRFSAERTGGSVSTLTIQRTQQEDSAVYLCASSPGGRGRATNEKLFFGSGTQLSVL.